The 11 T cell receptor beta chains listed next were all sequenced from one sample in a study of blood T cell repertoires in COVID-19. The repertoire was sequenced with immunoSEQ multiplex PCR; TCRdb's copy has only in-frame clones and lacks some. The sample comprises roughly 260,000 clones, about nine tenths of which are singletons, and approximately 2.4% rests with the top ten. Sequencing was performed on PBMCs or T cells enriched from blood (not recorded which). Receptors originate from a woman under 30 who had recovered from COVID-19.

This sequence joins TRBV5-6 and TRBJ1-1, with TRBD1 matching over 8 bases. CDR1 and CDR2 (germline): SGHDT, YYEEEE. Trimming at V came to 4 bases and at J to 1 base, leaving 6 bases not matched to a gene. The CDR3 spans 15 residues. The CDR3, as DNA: TGTGCCAGCAGCACCCAGACAGGGGCGAACACTGAAGCTTTCTTT. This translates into CASSTQTGANTEAFF. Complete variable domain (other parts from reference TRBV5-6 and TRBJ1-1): DAGVTQSPTHLIKTRGQQVTLRCSPKSGHDTVSWYQQALGQGPQFIFQYYEEEERQRGNFPDRFSGHQFPNYSSELNVNALLLGDSALYLCASSTQTGANTEAFFGQGTRLTVV.

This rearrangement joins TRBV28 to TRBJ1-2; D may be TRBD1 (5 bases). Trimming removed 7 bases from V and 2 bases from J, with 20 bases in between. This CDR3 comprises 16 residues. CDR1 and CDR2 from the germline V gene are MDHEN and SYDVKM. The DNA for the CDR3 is TGTGCCAGCATTGGGGGGACCGACCTAACGAACTATGGCTACACCTTC. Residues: CASIGGTDLTNYGYTF.

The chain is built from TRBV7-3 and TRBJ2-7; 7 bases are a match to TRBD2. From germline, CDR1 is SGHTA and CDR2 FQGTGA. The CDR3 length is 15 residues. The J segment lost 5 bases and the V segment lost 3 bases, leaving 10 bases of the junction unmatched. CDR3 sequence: CASSLALAPRDEQYF. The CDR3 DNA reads TGTGCCAGCAGCTTGGCACTAGCGCCTCGGGACGAGCAGTACTTC.

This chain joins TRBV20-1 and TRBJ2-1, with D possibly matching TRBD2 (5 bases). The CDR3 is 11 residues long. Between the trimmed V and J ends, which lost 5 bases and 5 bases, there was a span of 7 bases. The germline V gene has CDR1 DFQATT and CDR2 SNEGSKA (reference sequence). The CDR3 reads CSASSNNEQFF. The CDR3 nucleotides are TGCAGTGCTTCTAGCAACAATGAGCAGTTCTTC.

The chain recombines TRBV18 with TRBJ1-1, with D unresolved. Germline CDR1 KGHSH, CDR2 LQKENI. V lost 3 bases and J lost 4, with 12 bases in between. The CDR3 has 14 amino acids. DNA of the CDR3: TGTGCCAGCTCACCTCAGCGGGAAGGCACTGAAGCTTTCTTT. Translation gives CASSPQREGTEAFF.

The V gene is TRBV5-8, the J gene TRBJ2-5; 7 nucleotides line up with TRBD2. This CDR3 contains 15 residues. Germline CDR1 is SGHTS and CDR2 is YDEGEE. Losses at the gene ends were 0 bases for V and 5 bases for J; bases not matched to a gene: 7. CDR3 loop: CASSLAAGAGETQYF. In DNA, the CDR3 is TGTGCCAGCAGCTTGGCCGCGGGAGCAGGGGAGACCCAGTACTTC.

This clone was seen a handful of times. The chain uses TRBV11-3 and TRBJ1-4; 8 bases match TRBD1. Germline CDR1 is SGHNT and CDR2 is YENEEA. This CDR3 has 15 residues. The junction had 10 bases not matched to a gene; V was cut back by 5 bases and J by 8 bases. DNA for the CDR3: TGTGCCAGCAGCCTCGACAGGGGAGGGGTGGAAAAACTGTTTTTT. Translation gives CASSLDRGGVEKLFF.

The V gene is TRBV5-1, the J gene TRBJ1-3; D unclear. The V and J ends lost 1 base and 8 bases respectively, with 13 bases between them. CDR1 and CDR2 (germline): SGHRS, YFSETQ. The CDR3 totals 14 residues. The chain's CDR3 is CASSLMSPQDTIYF. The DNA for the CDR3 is TGCGCCAGCAGCTTGATGTCACCCCAGGACACCATATATTTT.

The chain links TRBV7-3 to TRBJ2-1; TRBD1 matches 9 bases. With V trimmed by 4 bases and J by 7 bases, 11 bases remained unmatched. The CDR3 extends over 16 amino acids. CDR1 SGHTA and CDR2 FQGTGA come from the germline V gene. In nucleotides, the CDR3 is TGTGCCAGCAGCTCTAATCGGGGACAGGGAATAAATGAGCAGTTCTTC. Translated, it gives CASSSNRGQGINEQFF.

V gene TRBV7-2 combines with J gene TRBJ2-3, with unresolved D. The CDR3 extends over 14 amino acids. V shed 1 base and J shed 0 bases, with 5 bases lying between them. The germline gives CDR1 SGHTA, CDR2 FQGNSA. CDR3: CASSLVSSTDTQYF. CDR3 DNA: TGTGCCAGCAGCTTAGTATCGAGCACAGATACGCAGTATTTT.

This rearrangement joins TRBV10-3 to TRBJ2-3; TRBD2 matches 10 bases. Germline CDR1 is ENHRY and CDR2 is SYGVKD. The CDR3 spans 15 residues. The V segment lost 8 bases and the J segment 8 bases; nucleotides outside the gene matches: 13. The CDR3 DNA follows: TGTGCCATCCAATACAGCGGGGGGGCCTTGTCTACGCAGTATTTT. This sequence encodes CAIQYSGGALSTQYF.